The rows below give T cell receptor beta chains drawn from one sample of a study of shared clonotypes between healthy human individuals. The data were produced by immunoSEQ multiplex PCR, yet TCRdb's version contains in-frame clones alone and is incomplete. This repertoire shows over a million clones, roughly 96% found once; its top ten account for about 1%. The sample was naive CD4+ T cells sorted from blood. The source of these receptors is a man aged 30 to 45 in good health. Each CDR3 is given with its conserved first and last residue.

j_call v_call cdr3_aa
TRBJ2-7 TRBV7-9 CASSLPSPRTGGTSYEQYF
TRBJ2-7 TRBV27 CASRTAGLKTYEQYF
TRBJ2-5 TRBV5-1 CASSLGSTGETQYF
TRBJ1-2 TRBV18 CASSPRTGDGGYTF
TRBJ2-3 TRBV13 CASSSHRDTQYF
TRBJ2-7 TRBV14 CASSQVARWGEQYF
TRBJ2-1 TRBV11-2 CASSLRDPEGGEQFF
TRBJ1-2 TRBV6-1 CASSEALGRGGYGYTF
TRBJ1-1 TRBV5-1 CASSKYSQGATNTEAFF
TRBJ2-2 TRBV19 CASSIFESGELFF
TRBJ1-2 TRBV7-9 CASSLEAYGYTF
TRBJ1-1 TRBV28 CASSFAGQGNTEAFF
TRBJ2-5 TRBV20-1 CSASNLTQYF
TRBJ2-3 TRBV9 CASDRGRGTDTQYF
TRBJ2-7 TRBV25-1 CASSDATGRSYEQYF
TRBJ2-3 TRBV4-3 CASSQSGLASSTDTQYF
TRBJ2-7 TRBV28 CASSPPRGGYEQYF
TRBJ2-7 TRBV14 CASSQEGTLFSYEQYF
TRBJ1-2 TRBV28 CAIKEGGWYGYTF
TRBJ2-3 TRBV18 CASSALDSTDTQYF
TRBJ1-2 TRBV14 CASSHHGTDYGYTF
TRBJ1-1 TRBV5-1 CASSGGAGEGEAFF
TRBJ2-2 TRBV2 CASKREGPAGELFF
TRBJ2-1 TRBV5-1 CASSPGTSGRENYNEQFF